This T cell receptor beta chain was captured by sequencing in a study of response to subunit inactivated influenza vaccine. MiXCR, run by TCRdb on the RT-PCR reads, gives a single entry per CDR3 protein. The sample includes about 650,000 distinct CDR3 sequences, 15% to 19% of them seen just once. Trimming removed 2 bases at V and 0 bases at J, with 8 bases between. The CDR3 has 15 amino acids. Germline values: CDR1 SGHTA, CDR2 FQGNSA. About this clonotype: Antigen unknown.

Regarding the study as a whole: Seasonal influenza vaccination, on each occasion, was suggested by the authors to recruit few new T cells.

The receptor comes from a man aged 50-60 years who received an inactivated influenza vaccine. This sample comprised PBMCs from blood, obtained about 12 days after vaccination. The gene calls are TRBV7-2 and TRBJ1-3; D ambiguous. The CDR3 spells CASSLQAHSGNTIYF. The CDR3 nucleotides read TGTGCCAGCAGCTTACAGGCTCACTCTGGAAACACCATATATTTT.